This TCR beta chain was identified in a study of human T cells and chemical hapten exposure. Overall study: The study sensitized with 2% DPC on a 2 cm by 2 cm patch of upper inner arm skin. TCR yields differed between samples (mainly from small differences in pooled library volume). Patients' scalps got diphenylcyclopropenone weekly throughout the roughly 23-week study.

This clonotype showed up just a few times. TCRdb ran MiXCR on the RACE reads and lists one entry per CDR3 protein. The table lists 300,000 to 400,000 distinct CDR3 sequences, around 6.9% of them singletons. As to time point: patch test 1, 2 weeks after DPC sensitization. Documented treatment: therapeutic diphenylcyclopropenone sensitization with weekly scalp DPC. Germline V CDR1 and CDR2: MGHRA, YSYEKL. The CDR3 totals 16 residues. Trimming at V came to 8 bases and at J to 7 bases, leaving 12 bases not matched to a gene. The TCR comes from a young woman with alopecia areata. Some clones in this sample may be carry-over from other donors' samples. The rearrangement joins TRBV4-1 to TRBJ2-1; 12 nucleotides line up with TRBD2. The sequenced sample was whole blood, obtained in connection with sensitization to the hapten diphenylcyclopropenone (DPC). The CDR3 here is CASPTSGGPRRNEQFF. For the CDR3, the DNA is TGCGCCAGCCCCACTAGCGGGGGGCCCCGTCGGAATGAGCAGTTCTTC.